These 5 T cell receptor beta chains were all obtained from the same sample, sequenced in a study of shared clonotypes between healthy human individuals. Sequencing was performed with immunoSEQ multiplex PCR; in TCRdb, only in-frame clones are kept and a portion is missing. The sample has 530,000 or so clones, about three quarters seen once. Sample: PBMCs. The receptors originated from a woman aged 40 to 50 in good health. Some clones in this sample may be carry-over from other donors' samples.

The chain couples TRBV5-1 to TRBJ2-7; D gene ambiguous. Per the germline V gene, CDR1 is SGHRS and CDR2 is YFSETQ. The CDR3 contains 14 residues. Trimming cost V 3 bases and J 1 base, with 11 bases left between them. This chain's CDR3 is CASSSSPDSYEQYF. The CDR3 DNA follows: TGCGCCAGCAGCTCCTCCCCAGATTCCTACGAGCAGTACTTC.

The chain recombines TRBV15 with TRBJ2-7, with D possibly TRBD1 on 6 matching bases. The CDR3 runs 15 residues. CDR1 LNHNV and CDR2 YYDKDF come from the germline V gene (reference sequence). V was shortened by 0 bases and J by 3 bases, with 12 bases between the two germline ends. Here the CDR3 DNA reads TGTGCCACCAGCAGAGATCCGGGACACCTCTACGAGCAGTACTTC. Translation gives CATSRDPGHLYEQYF. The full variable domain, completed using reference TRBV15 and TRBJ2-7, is DAMVIQNPRYQVTQFGKPVTLSCSQTLNHNVMYWYQQKSSQAPKLLFHYYDKDFNNEADTPDNFQSRRPNTSFCFLDIRSPGLGDTAMYLCATSRDPGHLYEQYFGPGTRLTVT.

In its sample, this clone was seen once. The CDR3 here is CASSSTGTKPYEQYF. DNA for the CDR3: TGTGCCAGCAGCTCTACCGGGACGAAGCCCTACGAGCAGTACTTC. This sequence joins TRBV7-9 and TRBJ2-7; D may match TRBD1 or TRBD2 (5 bases each). This CDR3 contains 15 residues. V gave up 4 bases and J gave up 2 bases, with 15 bases separating them. CDR1 is SEHNR and CDR2 is FQNEAQ in the germline V gene (reference sequence).

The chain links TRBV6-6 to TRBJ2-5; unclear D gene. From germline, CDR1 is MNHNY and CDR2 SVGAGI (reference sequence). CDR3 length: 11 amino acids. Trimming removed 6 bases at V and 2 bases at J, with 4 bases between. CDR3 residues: CASRHQETQYF. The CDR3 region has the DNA TGTGCCAGCAGGCATCAAGAGACCCAGTACTTC.

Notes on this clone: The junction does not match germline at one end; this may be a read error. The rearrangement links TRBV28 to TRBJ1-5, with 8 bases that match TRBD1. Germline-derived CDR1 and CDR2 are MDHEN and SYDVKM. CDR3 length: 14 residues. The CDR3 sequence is CASSLYDRGQLQHF. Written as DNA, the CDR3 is TGTGCCAGCAGTTTATATGACAGGGGACAGCTCCAGCATTTT.